This T cell receptor (beta chain) is drawn from a study of identifying expanded T cells in peripheral blood. Concerning this clone: Its antigen is currently unknown.

Findings of the study overall: About 1.2 clones differed between technical replicates, versus approximately 16 and 19 over time. Variance in clone template counts between roughly two-week samples significantly increased with total template count across all healthy donors.

Some clones are missing from TCRdb's copy, which holds only in-frame ones; the method was immunoSEQ multiplex PCR. There are under 150,000 clones in the sample; 75% to 90% occur only once, and about 8% lies in the top ten. During the collection period, no donor immune events like infections were recorded. Trimming took off 4 bases at V and 1 base at J, with 11 bases between the two ends. The CDR3 runs to 14 residues. Germline CDR1 SGHRS, CDR2 YFSETQ. Material for sequencing was blood. The chain employs TRBV5-1 and TRBJ1-2; D is ambiguous. This TCR came from a person aged 18 to 75 in good health. CDR3 coding DNA: TGCGCCAGCAGCCAAAGTCCGGGTAACTATGGCTACACCTTC. It yields the protein CASSQSPGNYGYTF.